This is a list of T cell receptor beta chains from one sample in a study of kidney transplant recipient with SARS-CoV-2 infection. TCRdb recomputed calls from the reads with MiXCR, one row per CDR3 protein. Counted here are approximately 250,000 distinct CDR3 sequences, 25% to 30% occurring once; the ten biggest clones make up about 7%. This specimen consisted of a blood sample, obtained at baseline and on roughly day 120 from a kidney transplant recipient. These TCRs come from a male patient between 25 and 39 years old who had COVID-19 and was a kidney transplant recipient. Some T cells may arise from the graft donor. Both conserved end residues are part of each CDR3. Each record gives: CDR3 protein, CDR3 DNA, V gene, J gene, clone size, D gene. A D gene is named only where the DNA matches it firmly. Clone size, where shown, is once, few, many, or a class for clones that have expanded.

CASSTGTESHEQYF	TGTGCCAGCAGTACCGGGACAGAATCCCACGAGCAGTACTTC	TRBV6-5	TRBJ2-7	many	TRBD1
CASSERQASFSGANVLTF	TGTGCCAGCAGTGAAAGACAGGCATCATTCTCTGGGGCCAACGTCCTGACTTTC	TRBV25-1	TRBJ2-6	.	.
CASSRQVECRKTCGYTF	TGTGCCAGCAGTCGTCAGGTGGAATGTAGAAAGACCTGTGGCTACACCTTC	TRBV6-5	TRBJ1-2	.	.
CGKVCRIIQSRANVLTF	TGTGGCAAGGTTTGCAGGATAATACAAAGTCGGGCCAACGTCCTGACTTTC	TRBV8-2	TRBJ2-6	.	.
CASRQTGGQDEQFF	TGTGCCAGCAGGCAAACGGGGGGCCAGGATGAGCAGTTCTTC	TRBV11-2	TRBJ2-1	many	.
CASSDEGRGYTF	TGTGCCAGCAGTGATGAAGGACGTGGCTACACCTTC	TRBV2	TRBJ1-2	many	.
CASRSSGSLDEQYF	TGTGCCAGCCGCAGTAGCGGGAGCCTTGACGAGCAGTACTTC	TRBV3-2	TRBJ2-7	many	.
CAISGPASGRSYNEQFF	TGTGCCATCAGTGGTCCGGCTAGCGGACGCTCCTACAATGAGCAGTTCTTC	TRBV10-3	TRBJ2-1	.	TRBD2
CASSPTGNPDTQYF	TGTGCCAGCTCGCCGACAGGGAACCCAGATACGCAGTATTTT	TRBV18	TRBJ2-3	.	TRBD1
CASSQGRARGTGELFF	TGTGCCAGCAGCCAAGGTAGGGCTAGGGGCACCGGGGAGCTGTTTTTT	TRBV3-1	TRBJ2-2	few	.
CASSLIRVGETQYF	TGTGCCAGCAGTTTGATCAGGGTAGGAGAGACCCAGTACTTC	TRBV28	TRBJ2-5	.	.
CASSHQRAAYNGYTF	TGTGCCAGCAGCCACCAGAGGGCAGCGTATAATGGCTACACCTTC	TRBV14	TRBJ1-2	many	.
CASTPGVAVVLGSYNEQFF	TGTGCCAGCACCCCCGGGGTAGCGGTCGTACTCGGCTCCTACAATGAGCAGTTCTTC	TRBV5-6	TRBJ2-1	.	.
CASSLNRAAFF	TGTGCCAGCAGTTTAAACAGGGCGGCTTTCTTC	TRBV12-3/TRBV12-4	TRBJ2-1	many	.
CASSHAGRPGDTQYF	TGCGCCAGCAGCCACGCGGGGCGACCGGGAGATACGCAGTATTTT	TRBV4-1	TRBJ2-3	many	.
CASSLSSGSNEKLFF	TGTGCCAGCAGCTTATCCTCCGGGAGTAATGAAAAACTGTTTTTT	TRBV7-2	TRBJ1-4	many	.
CASSTSCKCRKTYGYTF	TGTGCCAGCAGCACGAGCTGTAAGTGCCGAAAGACCTATGGCTACACCTTC	TRBV7-7	TRBJ1-2	many	.
CGSATCDSRKTYGYTF	TGTGGCAGTGCAACATGTGATAGCCGAAAGACCTATGGCTACACCTTC	TRBV8-2	TRBJ1-2	many	.
CASSLMTGYNEQFF	TGTGCCAGCAGCCTGATGACAGGATACAATGAGCAGTTCTTC	TRBV5-6	TRBJ2-1	.	.
CASSQDRLAEKFSYEQYF	TGTGCCAGCAGCCAAGATAGACTAGCGGAAAAATTCTCCTACGAGCAGTACTTC	TRBV3-1	TRBJ2-7	many	TRBD2
CSAREPSTDTQYF	TGCAGCGCGCGGGAGCCTAGCACAGATACGCAGTATTTT	TRBV29-1	TRBJ2-3	many	TRBD2
CASSRVYPISGLTGELFF	TGTGCCAGCAGCAGGGTTTATCCCATTTCAGGCTTGACCGGGGAGCTGTTTTTT	TRBV3-1	TRBJ2-2	many	.
CSALRTLFRKTYGYTF	TGCAGTGCTCTACGAACGCTGTTTCGAAAGACCTATGGCTACACCTTC	TRBV20-1	TRBJ1-2	many	.